This is a list of T cell receptor beta chains from one sample in a study of blood T cell repertoires in COVID-19. Sequencing was performed with immunoSEQ multiplex PCR; in TCRdb, only in-frame clones are kept and a portion is missing. The profile shows 100,000 or so clones, approximately 82% of them singletons. Input material: peripheral blood. These receptors were collected from a man aged 45-65 years with active or convalescent COVID-19. Both conserved end residues are part of each CDR3. A D gene is named only where the DNA matches it firmly. Only part of the rows carry a size: once, few, many, or a class if the clone is expanded.

v_call	j_call	clone_size	d_call	cdr3_nt	cdr3_aa
TRBV11-3	TRBJ1-3	few	TRBD1	TGTGCCAGCAGCAAAGGGGGCCGGACCCGGGACACCATATATTTT	CASSKGGRTRDTIYF
TRBV3-1/TRBV3-2	TRBJ2-2	few	TRBD2	TGTGCCAGCAGCCATTTCCTAGCGGGGGACGCGAACACCGGGGAGCTGTTTTTT	CASSHFLAGDANTGELFF
TRBV5-4	TRBJ2-1	-	-	TGTGCCAGCAGCGGAGACGGCTCCTACAATGAGCAGTTCTTC	CASSGDGSYNEQFF
TRBV21-1	TRBJ2-3	-	-	TGTGCCAGCAGCCCGGGCTGTTACAGGGGCACAGATACGCAGTATTTT	CASSPGCYRGTDTQYF
TRBV4-1	TRBJ2-3	-	-	TGCGCCAGCAGCCAAGGTGACCCGGGGATAATCGGTACAGATACGCAGTATTTT	CASSQGDPGIIGTDTQYF
TRBV24-1	TRBJ2-5	-	TRBD2	TGTGCCACCAAAGGCGGGGGGGGAATTCAAGAGACCCAGTACTTC	CATKGGGGIQETQYF
TRBV15	TRBJ1-4	-	-	TGTGCCACCAGCCCCAGGGTCGCAACTAATGAAAAACTGTTTTTT	CATSPRVATNEKLFF
TRBV6-4	TRBJ2-4	-	-	TGTGCCAGCAGTGACTTCCAGGGGGGCAAAAACATTCAGTACTTC	CASSDFQGGKNIQYF
TRBV28	TRBJ1-1	-	-	TGTGCCAGCAGTTCGGGGATCACGAACACTGAAGCTTTCTTT	CASSSGITNTEAFF
TRBV6-1	TRBJ2-1	-	TRBD1	TGTGCCAGCAGTGGCCGGGACAGGGGTATTAGCGATGAGCAGTTCTTC	CASSGRDRGISDEQFF
TRBV5-8	TRBJ1-1	-	TRBD1	TGTGCCAGCAGCTTGAGGGACAGGCTTCTCACTGAAGCTTTCTTT	CASSLRDRLLTEAFF
TRBV30	TRBJ1-2	-	TRBD1	TGTGCCTGGGCACAGGGGAGCCTCTATGGCTACACCTTC	CAWAQGSLYGYTF
TRBV7-9	TRBJ1-5	once	-	TGTGCCAGCAGCTCAAGGGAGCATCAGCCCCAGCATTTT	CASSSREHQPQHF
TRBV5-4	TRBJ2-5	-	TRBD2	TGTGCCAGCAGCTTACGAACCGGGACTAGCGGGGCCCTCCAAGAGACCCAGTACTTC	CASSLRTGTSGALQETQYF
TRBV19	TRBJ1-1	few	-	TGTGCCAGTAGTGACAGGCGTGCACTGAACACTGAAGCTTTCTTT	CASSDRRALNTEAFF
TRBV25-1	TRBJ1-2	-	TRBD1	TGTGCCAGCAGTGCGACAGGGATGGATGGCTACACCTTC	CASSATGMDGYTF
TRBV9	TRBJ2-5	-	-	TGTGCCAGCAGCGTGCGGGGGCGGGCGTCCGAGACCCAGTACTTC	CASSVRGRASETQYF
TRBV7-9	TRBJ2-1	-	TRBD1	TGTGCCAGCAGCTTTCGGGACAGGGTCCCCGATGAGCAGTTCTTC	CASSFRDRVPDEQFF
TRBV7-2	TRBJ1-4	-	-	TGTGCCAGCAGCGCGGGCCAAGGAGATGAAAAACTGTTTTTT	CASSAGQGDEKLFF
TRBV9	TRBJ2-5	-	-	TGTGCCAGCAGCGTAGGGCCGGGGGTACAAGAGACCCAGTACTTC	CASSVGPGVQETQYF
TRBV19	TRBJ2-5	-	-	TGTGCCAGTAGTATAATCCAAGGAGGGAGCCAGTACTTC	CASSIIQGGSQYF
TRBV28	TRBJ2-1	-	TRBD2	TGTGCCAGCAGTTTCGGGACTAGCGGGGGAAAGTTCAATGAGCAGTTCTTC	CASSFGTSGGKFNEQFF
TRBV27	TRBJ2-7	once	TRBD1	TGTGCCAGCAGTACCCCCGGGACAGGGGGCTACGAGCAGTACTTC	CASSTPGTGGYEQYF
TRBV7-6	TRBJ2-2	once	TRBD2	TGTGCCAGCAGCTTACGGGCAGCGGGGGAGAACGGGGAGCTGTTTTTT	CASSLRAAGENGELFF
TRBV4-3	TRBJ2-7	once	-	TGCGCCAGCAGCCAAGAGCAGGGTTCCTACGAGCAGTACTTC	CASSQEQGSYEQYF
TRBV6-1	TRBJ2-6	-	-	TGTGCCAGCAGTGAAGACAGATCTGGGGCCAACGTCCTGACTTTC	CASSEDRSGANVLTF
TRBV6-5	TRBJ2-1	-	TRBD2	TGTGCCAGCACCCCTAGCGGGGGGGGCGATGAGCAGTTCTTC	CASTPSGGGDEQFF
TRBV10-3	TRBJ1-2	few	TRBD1	TGTGCCACCGGGACAGGGGGTGCTAACTATGGCTACACCTTC	CATGTGGANYGYTF
TRBV5-1	TRBJ2-2	-	TRBD1	TGCGCCAGCAGCTCGGGACAGCCGGGATCCACCGGGGAGCTGTTTTTT	CASSSGQPGSTGELFF
TRBV6-5	TRBJ2-4	-	-	TGTGCCAGCGGCGGACGGTGGGGGCTGTACTTC	CASGGRWGLYF
TRBV3-1/TRBV3-2	TRBJ1-4	-	-	TGTGCCAGCAGCCAAGGCCTGATCGGGGATAATGAAAAACTGTTTTTT	CASSQGLIGDNEKLFF
TRBV19	TRBJ2-3	once	TRBD1	TGTGCCAGTAGCAAGGGGGCGGCTGAAGATACGCAGTATTTT	CASSKGAAEDTQYF
TRBV28	TRBJ1-6	-	TRBD1	TGTGCCAGCAGTTTTAGACAGGGTAATTCACCCCTCCACTTT	CASSFRQGNSPLHF
TRBV12-3/TRBV12-4	TRBJ2-1	-	-	TGTGCCAGCAGTTTAGGCCCGTCCACGGCGGAGTTCTTC	CASSLGPSTAEFF
TRBV18	TRBJ1-1	-	TRBD1	TGTGCCAGCTCACTAAACGGAAAGGGGGCCGGGTACACTGAAGCTTTCTTT	CASSLNGKGAGYTEAFF
TRBV14	TRBJ2-5	-	TRBD2	TGTGCCAGCAGCTCCGGACTAGCGGGGGGATGGAGAGAGACCCAGTACTTC	CASSSGLAGGWRETQYF
TRBV11-3	TRBJ1-1	-	-	TGTGCCAGCGCCTCGGGAGGGGCGGGAACTGAAGCTTTCTTT	CASASGGAGTEAFF
TRBV5-4	TRBJ1-1	once	-	TGTGCCAGCAGCGTATCCGGGAAATCAGGTAACACTGAAGCTTTCTTT	CASSVSGKSGNTEAFF
TRBV18	TRBJ1-6	once	TRBD1	TGTGCCAGCTCACCATTAGCTACCGGGACAGGGCCTTCACCCCTCCACTTT	CASSPLATGTGPSPLHF
TRBV2	TRBJ2-6	-	TRBD1	TGTGCCAGCAGCCTACAGGGGGTGACGACCCTCTCTGGGGCCAACGTCCTGACTTTC	CASSLQGVTTLSGANVLTF
TRBV10-3	TRBJ2-1	-	-	TGTGCCATCAGTGAGTCCGCTGGAGTAGCGAGTTCCTACAATGAGCAGTTCTTC	CAISESAGVASSYNEQFF
TRBV28	TRBJ2-5	-	TRBD2	TGTGCCACCGAAGCCGGGACTACCCAAGAGACCCAGTACTTC	CATEAGTTQETQYF
TRBV5-1	TRBJ1-6	few	TRBD1	TGCGCCAGCAGCTTGGAGACAGGGAGTTCACCCCTCCACTTT	CASSLETGSSPLHF
TRBV30	TRBJ1-4	-	-	TGTGCCTGGAGTGTAGTGACAGGAGCTGAAAAACTGTTTTTT	CAWSVVTGAEKLFF
TRBV28	TRBJ1-4	few	-	TGTGCCAGCAGTTTAATCCGGGATTCGGGGGAAAAACTGTTTTTT	CASSLIRDSGEKLFF
TRBV4-2	TRBJ2-1	-	TRBD1	TGTGCCAGCAGCCAAACCGGGACAGGGTTTATCGGCAATGAGCAGTTCTTC	CASSQTGTGFIGNEQFF
TRBV7-2	TRBJ2-1	once	-	TGTGCCAGCAGTCAAACCCGCGCACTATACAATGAGCAGTTCTTC	CASSQTRALYNEQFF
TRBV28	TRBJ1-4	-	-	-	CASSSSDRGLGEKLFF
TRBV3-1/TRBV3-2	TRBJ2-2	-	TRBD1	TGTGCCAGCAGCCAAGGCAGACAGGGGAACACCGGGGAGCTGTTTTTT	CASSQGRQGNTGELFF
TRBV6-1	TRBJ1-5	-	TRBD1	TGTGCCAGCACTGACAGGGAAAGTCAGCCCCAGCATTTT	CASTDRESQPQHF
TRBV5-4	TRBJ2-3	-	TRBD2	TGTGCCAGCAGCTTGGTACTAGCGGGGGCAGACACAGATACGCAGTATTTT	CASSLVLAGADTDTQYF
TRBV10-2	TRBJ2-7	once	-	TGCGCCATCCTGAGGGGGAGCGAGCAGTACTTC	CAILRGSEQYF
TRBV12-3/TRBV12-4	TRBJ2-5	-	TRBD1	TGTGCCAGCAGTGGGGGACAGGGAGAGACCCAGTACTTC	CASSGGQGETQYF
TRBV19	TRBJ2-3	-	TRBD2	TGTGCCAGTAGAAAAGCGGGAGCGGGGACAGATACGCAGTATTTT	CASRKAGAGTDTQYF
TRBV27	TRBJ1-4	-	-	TGTGCCAGCAGTGGAGCACAGGGTGGGAATGAAAAACTGTTTTTT	CASSGAQGGNEKLFF
TRBV5-1	TRBJ2-3	-	-	TGCGCCAGCAGCTTGGTTCTAGCATTGGATACGCAGTATTTT	CASSLVLALDTQYF
TRBV30	TRBJ1-4	few	-	TGTGCCTGGACGACAGGTCAAGGAGAAAAACTGTTTTTT	CAWTTGQGEKLFF
TRBV9	TRBJ2-3	-	TRBD2	TGTGCCAGCAGCACCTGGACTAGCGGATCCACAGATACGCAGTATTTT	CASSTWTSGSTDTQYF
TRBV10-1	TRBJ2-1	-	-	TGCGCCAGCAGTTCTATCCTCCTTGAGCAGTTCTTC	CASSSILLEQFF
TRBV12-3/TRBV12-4	TRBJ1-6	-	TRBD1	TGTGCCAGTAACCGACAGGGTGATTCACCCCTCCACTTT	CASNRQGDSPLHF